This paragraph reports one T cell receptor beta chain. Its target is unknown. This sample is drawn from a study of OX40 agonist ivuxolimab in advanced cancers. Study background: Patients received ivuxolimab, an intravenous treatment, every 2 weeks at 0.01 to 10 mg/kg. Notes on the study in general: In general, CD8+ T cells held more expanded clones than CD4+ did, on average. Several nonresponders also turned out to have low normalized T-cell clonal expansion.

This CDR3 has 15 amino acids. Trimming removed 5 bases from V and 9 bases from J, with 22 bases in between. Per the germline V gene, CDR1 is SGHVS and CDR2 is FNYEAQ. Sequencing used immunoSEQ multiplex PCR; TCRdb keeps in-frame clones, though not all of them. This table holds 70,000 to 75,000 clones, roughly 88% found once. The material was CD4+ or CD8+ T cells sorted from blood, obtained in a trial of the OX40 agonist ivuxolimab. The chain links TRBV7-6 to TRBJ2-5; D is possibly TRBD1 (7 bases). The clonotype originates from an adult with an advanced solid tumor such as melanoma, head and neck, liver or kidney cancer. The CDR3 region is CASSQFEGAGLAQYF. As DNA, the CDR3 is TGTGCCAGCAGCCAATTCGAGGGGGCGGGGTTGGCCCAGTACTTC.